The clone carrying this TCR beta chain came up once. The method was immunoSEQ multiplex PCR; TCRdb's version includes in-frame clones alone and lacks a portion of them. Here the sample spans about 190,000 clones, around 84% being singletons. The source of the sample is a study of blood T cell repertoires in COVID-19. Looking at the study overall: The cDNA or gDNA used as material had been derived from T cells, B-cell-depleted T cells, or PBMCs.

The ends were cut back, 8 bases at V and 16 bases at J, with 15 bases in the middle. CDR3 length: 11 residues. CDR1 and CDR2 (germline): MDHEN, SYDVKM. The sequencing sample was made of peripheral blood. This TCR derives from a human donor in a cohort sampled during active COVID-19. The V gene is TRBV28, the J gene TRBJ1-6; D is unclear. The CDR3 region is CASHSGVILHF. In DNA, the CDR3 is TGTGCCAGCCACAGCGGGGTAATACTCCACTTT.